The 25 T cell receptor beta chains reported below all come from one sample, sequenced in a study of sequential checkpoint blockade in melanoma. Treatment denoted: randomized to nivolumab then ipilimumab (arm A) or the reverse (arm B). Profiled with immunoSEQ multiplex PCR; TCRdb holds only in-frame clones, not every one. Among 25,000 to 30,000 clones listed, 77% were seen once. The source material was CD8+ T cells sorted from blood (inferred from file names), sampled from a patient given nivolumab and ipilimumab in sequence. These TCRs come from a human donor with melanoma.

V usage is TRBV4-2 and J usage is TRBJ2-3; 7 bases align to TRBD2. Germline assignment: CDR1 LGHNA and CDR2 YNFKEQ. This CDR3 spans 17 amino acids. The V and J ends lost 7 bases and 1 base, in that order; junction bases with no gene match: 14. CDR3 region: CASTNLGIAGGTDTQYF. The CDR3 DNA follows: TGTGCCAGCACCAACCTGGGGATCGCGGGGGGCACAGATACGCAGTATTTT.

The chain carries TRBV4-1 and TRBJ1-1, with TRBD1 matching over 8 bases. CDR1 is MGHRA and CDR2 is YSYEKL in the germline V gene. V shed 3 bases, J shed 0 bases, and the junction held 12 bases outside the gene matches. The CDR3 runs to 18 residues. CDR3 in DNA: TGCGCCAGCAGCCATCCCGGGACAGGCCTCTTAATGAACACTGAAGCTTTCTTT. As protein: CASSHPGTGLLMNTEAFF.

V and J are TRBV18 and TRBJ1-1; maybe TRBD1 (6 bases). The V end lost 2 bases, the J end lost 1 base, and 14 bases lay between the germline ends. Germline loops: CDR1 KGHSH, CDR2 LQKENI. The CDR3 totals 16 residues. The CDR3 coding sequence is TGTGCCAGCTCACCAGATGGAGGACAGACGAACACTGAAGCTTTCTTT. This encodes CASSPDGGQTNTEAFF.

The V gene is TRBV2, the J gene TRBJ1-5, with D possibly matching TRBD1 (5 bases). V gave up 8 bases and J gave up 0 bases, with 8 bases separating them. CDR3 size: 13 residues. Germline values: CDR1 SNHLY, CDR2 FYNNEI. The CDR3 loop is CASDSYSNQPQHF. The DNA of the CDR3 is TGTGCCAGCGACAGCTATAGCAATCAGCCCCAGCATTTT.

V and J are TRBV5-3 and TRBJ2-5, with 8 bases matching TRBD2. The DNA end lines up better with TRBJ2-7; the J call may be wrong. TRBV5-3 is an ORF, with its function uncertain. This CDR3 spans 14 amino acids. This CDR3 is CARSFGTSSYEQYF. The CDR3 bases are TGTGCCAGAAGCTTTGGGACTAGCTCCTACGAGCAGTACTTC.

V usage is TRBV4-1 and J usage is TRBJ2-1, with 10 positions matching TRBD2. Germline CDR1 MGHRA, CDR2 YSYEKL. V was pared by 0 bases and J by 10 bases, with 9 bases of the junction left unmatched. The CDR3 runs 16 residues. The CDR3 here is CASSQDESGGAGEQFF. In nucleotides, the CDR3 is TGCGCCAGCAGCCAAGATGAGAGCGGGGGGGCGGGGGAGCAGTTCTTC.

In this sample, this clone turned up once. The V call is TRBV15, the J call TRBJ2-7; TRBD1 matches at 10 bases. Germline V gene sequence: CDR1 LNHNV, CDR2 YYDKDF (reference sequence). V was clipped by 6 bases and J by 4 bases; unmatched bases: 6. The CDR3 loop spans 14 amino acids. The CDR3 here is CATSLGQGDYEQYF. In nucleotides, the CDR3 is TGTGCCACCAGTCTTGGACAGGGGGATTACGAGCAGTACTTC.

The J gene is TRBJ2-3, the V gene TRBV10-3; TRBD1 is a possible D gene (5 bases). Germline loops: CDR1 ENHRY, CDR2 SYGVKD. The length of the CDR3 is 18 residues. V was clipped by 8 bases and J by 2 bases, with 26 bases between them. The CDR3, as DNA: TGTGCCATCGGAAATGTAGGGGTCAGTCTTGCGGACACAGATACGCAGTATTTT. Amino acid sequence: CAIGNVGVSLADTDTQYF.

CDR3 protein: CASSVSGLAGGLDTGELFF. DNA of the CDR3: TGTGCCAGCAGCGTATCGGGACTAGCGGGGGGGCTGGACACCGGGGAGCTGTTTTTT. The chain recombines TRBV9 with TRBJ2-2; 16 bases align to TRBD2. V was clipped by 1 base and J by 3 bases; unmatched bases: 6. The CDR3 runs 19 residues. The germline CDR1 and CDR2 sequences are SGDLS and YYNGEE.

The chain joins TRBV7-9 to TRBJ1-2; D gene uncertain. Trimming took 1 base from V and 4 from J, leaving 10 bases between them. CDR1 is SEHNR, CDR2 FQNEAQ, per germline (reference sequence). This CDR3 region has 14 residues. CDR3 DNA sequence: TGTGCCAGCAGCTTAGTTCTGTCCGGCTATGGCTACACCTTC. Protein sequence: CASSLVLSGYGYTF.

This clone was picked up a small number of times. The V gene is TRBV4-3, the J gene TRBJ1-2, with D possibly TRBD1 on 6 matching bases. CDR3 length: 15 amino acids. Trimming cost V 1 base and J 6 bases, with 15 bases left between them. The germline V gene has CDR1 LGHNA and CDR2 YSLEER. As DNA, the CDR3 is TGCGCCAGCAGCCAAGGGGCGACAGGCTCCCATGGCTACACCTTC. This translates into CASSQGATGSHGYTF.

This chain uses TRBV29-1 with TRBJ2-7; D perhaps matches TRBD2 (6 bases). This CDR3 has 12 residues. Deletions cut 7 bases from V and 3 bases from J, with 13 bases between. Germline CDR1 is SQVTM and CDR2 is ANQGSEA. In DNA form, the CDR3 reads TGCAGCGCGATGACTAGACTCTACGAGCAGTACTTC. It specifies CSAMTRLYEQYF.

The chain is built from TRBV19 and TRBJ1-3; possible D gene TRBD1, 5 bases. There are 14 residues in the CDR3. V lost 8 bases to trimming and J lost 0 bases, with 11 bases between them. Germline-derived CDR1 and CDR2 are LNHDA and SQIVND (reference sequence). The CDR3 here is CASESGGSGNTIYF. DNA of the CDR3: TGTGCCAGTGAATCGGGGGGCTCTGGAAACACCATATATTTT.

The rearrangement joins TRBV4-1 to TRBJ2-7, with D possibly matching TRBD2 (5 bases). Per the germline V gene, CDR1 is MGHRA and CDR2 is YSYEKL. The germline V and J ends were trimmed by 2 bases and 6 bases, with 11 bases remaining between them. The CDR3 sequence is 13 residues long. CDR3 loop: CASSQHLAGEQYF. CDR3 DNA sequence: TGCGCCAGCAGCCAACACCTAGCAGGCGAGCAGTACTTC.

The CDR3 DNA reads as TGCAGCGCGACAGGGATCATCTCCGAGCAGTACTTC. It specifies CSATGIISEQYF. The genes are TRBV29-1 and TRBJ2-7; 7 bases map to TRBD1. There are 12 residues in the CDR3. The J segment lost 6 bases and the V segment lost 7 bases, leaving 9 bases of the junction unmatched. Germline CDR1 and CDR2: SQVTM and ANQGSEA.

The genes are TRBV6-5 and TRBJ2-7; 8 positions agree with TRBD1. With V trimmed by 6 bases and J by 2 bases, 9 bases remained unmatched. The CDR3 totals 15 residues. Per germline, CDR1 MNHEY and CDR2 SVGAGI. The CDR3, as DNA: TGTGCCAGCAGCCCTGGGACAGGAGTAACCTACGAGCAGTACTTC. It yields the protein CASSPGTGVTYEQYF.

In DNA, the CDR3 is TGTGCCAGGCGGGGGGATGGGGCAGATACGCAGTATTTT. This translates into CARRGDGADTQYF. The chain carries TRBV28 and TRBJ2-3; 8 bases fit TRBD2. V lost 9 bases, J lost 4 bases, and 6 bases stayed unmatched. The CDR3 spans 13 residues. Germline CDR1 and CDR2: MDHEN and SYDVKM.

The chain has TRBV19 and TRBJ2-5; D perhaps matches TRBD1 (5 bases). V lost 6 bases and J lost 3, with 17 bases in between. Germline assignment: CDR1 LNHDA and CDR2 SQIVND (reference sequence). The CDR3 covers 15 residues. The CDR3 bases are TGTGCCAGTAGATCCTGGGCAGGGCAGGAAGAGACCCAGTACTTC. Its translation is CASRSWAGQEETQYF. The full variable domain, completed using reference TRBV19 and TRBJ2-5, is DGGITQSPKYLFRKEGQNVTLSCEQNLNHDAMYWYRQDPGQGLRLIYYSQIVNDFQKGDIAEGYSVSREKKESFPLTVTSAQKNPTAFYLCASRSWAGQEETQYFGPGTRLLVL.

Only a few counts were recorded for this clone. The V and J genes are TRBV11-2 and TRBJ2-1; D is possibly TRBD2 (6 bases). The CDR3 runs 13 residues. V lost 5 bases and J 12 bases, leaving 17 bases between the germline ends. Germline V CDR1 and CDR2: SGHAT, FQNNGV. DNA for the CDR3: TGTGCCAGCAGCCCCTGGGACTTCGAGACGCAGTTCTTC. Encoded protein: CASSPWDFETQFF. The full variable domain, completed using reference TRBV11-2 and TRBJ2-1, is EAGVAQSPRYKIIEKRQSVAFWCNPISGHATLYWYQQILGQGPKLLIQFQNNGVVDDSQLPKDRFSAERLKGVDSTLKIQPAKLEDSAVYLCASSPWDFETQFFGPGTRLTVL.

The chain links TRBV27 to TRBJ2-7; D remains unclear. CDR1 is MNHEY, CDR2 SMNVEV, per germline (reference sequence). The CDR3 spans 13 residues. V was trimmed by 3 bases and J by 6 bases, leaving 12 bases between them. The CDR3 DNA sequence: TGTGCCAGCAGTTTCGGTCAGGTGGCCGAGCAGTACTTC. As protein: CASSFGQVAEQYF.

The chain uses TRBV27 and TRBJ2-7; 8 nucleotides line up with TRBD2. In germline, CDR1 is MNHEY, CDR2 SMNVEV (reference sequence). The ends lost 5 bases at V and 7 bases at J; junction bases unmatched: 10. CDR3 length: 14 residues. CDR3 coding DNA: TGTGCCAGCAGTATTAGCGGGGTCGCCTGGGAGCAGTACTTC. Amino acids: CASSISGVAWEQYF.

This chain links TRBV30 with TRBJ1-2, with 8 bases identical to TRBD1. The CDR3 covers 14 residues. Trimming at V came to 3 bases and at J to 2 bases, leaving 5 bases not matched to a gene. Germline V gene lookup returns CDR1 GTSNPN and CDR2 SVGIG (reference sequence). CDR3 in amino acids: CAWRGGQENYGYTF. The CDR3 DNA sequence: TGTGCCTGGAGGGGGGGACAGGAGAACTATGGCTACACCTTC.

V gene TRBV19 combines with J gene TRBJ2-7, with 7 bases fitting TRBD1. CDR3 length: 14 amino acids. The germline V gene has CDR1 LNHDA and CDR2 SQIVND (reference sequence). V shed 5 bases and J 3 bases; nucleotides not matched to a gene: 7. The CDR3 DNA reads TGTGCCAGTAGTCCGGGACAGACCCACTACGAGCAGTACTTC. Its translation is CASSPGQTHYEQYF.

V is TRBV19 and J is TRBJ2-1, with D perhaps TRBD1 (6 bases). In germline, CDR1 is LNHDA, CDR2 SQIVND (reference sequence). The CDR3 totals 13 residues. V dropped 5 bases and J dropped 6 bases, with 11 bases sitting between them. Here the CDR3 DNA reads TGTGCCAGTAGTTGGGGGACATTCAATGAGCAGTTCTTC. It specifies CASSWGTFNEQFF.

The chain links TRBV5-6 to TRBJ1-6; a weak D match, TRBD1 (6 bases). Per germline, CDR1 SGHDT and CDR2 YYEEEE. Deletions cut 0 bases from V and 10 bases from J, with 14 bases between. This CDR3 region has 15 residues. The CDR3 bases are TGTGCCAGCAGCTTGGGTGGGGACAACGGCTCACCCCTCCACTTT. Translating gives CASSLGGDNGSPLHF.